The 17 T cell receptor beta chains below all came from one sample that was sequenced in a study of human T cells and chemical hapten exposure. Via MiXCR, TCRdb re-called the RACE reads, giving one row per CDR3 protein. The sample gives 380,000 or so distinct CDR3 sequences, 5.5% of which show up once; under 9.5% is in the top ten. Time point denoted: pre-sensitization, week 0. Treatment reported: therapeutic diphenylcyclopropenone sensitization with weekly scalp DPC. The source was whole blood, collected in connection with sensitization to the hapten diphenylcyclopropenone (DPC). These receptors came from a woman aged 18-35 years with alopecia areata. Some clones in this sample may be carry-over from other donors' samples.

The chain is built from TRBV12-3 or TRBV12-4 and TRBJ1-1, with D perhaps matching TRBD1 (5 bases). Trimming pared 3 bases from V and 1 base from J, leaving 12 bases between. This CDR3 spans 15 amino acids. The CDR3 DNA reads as TGTGCCAGCAGTTTGGTCCGGACAACGAACACTGAAGCTTTCTTT. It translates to CASSLVRTTNTEAFF.

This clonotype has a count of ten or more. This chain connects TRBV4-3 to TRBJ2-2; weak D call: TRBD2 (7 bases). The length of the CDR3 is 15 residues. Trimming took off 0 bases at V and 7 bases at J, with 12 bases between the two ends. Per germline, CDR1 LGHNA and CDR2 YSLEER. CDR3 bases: TGCGCCAGCAGCCAAGATGGGGGGGCCAGCGGGGAGCTGTTTTTT. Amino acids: CASSQDGGASGELFF.

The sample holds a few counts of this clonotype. CDR3 protein: CASSLATGISEKLFF. The CDR3 nucleotides read TGTGCCAGCAGCTTGGCCACGGGGATCTCTGAAAAACTGTTTTTT. The chain employs TRBV5-6 and TRBJ1-4, with unresolved D. CDR1 SGHDT and CDR2 YYEEEE come from the germline V gene. V dropped 0 bases and J dropped 7 bases, with 13 bases sitting between them. The CDR3 covers 15 residues.

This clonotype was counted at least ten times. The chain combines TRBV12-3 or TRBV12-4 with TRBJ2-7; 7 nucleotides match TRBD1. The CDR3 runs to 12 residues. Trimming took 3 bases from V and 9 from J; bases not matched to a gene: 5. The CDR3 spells CASSFQRDRQYF. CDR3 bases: TGTGCCAGCAGTTTTCAGAGGGACAGGCAGTACTTC.

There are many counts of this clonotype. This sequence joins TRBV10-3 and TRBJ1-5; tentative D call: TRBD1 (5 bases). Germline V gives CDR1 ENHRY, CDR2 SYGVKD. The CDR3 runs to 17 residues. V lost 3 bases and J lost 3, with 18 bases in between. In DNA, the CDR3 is TGTGCCATCAGTGATGGCCCCGGGACGGGGGACAATCAGCCCCAGCATTTT. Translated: CAISDGPGTGDNQPQHF.

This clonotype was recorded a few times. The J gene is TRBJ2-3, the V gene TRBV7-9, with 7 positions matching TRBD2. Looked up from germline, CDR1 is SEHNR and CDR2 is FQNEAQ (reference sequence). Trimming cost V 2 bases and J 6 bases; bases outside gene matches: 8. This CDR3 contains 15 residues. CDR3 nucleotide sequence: TGTGCCAGCAGCTTACGGGAGGATCGGGGCGATACGCAGTATTTT. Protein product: CASSLREDRGDTQYF.

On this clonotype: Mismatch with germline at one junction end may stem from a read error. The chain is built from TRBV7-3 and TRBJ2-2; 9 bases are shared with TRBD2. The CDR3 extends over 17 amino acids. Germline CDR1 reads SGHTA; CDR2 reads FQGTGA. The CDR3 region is CVSTPSAGGGVTGELFF. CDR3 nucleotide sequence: TGTGTCAGCACCCCGTCAGCGGGGGGTGGAGTCACCGGGGAGCTGTTTTTT. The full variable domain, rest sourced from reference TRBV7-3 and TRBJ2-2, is GAGVSQTPSNKVTEKGKYVELRCDPISGHTALYWYRQSLGQGPEFLIYFQGTGAADDSGLPNDRFFAVRPEGSVSTLKIQRTERGDSAVYLCVSTPSAGGGVTGELFFGEGSRLTVL.

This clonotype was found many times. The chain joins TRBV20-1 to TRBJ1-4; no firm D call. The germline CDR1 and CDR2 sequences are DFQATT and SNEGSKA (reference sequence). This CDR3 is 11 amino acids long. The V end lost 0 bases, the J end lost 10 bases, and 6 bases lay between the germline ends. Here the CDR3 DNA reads TGCAGTGCTAGAGATCGAGGAAAACTGTTTTTT. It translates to CSARDRGKLFF.

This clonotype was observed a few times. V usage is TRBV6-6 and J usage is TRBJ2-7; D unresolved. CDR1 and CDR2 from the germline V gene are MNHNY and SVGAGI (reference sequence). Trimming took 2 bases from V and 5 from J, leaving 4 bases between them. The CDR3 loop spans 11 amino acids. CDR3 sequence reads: CASSYRDEQYF. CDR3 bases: TGTGCCAGCAGTTACAGGGACGAGCAGTACTTC.

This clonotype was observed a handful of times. The CDR3 is CASSSPGTSGEDEQFF. DNA of the CDR3: TGTGCCAGCAGCTCACCCGGGACTAGCGGGGAGGATGAGCAGTTCTTC. The V gene is TRBV4-2, the J gene TRBJ2-1; TRBD2 matches at 13 bases. The germline CDR1 and CDR2 sequences are LGHNA and YNFKEQ. Trimming took 5 bases from V and 8 from J; bases not matched to a gene: 9. CDR3 size: 16 residues.

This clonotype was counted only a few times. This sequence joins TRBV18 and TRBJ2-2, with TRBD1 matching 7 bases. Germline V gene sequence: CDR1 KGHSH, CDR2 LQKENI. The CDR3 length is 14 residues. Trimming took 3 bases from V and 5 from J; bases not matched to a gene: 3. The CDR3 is CASSPLTGTGELFF. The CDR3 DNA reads TGTGCCAGCTCACCCCTGACAGGGACCGGGGAGCTGTTTTTT.

The CDR3 spells CAISAGFGGYTF. CDR3 DNA sequence: TGTGCCATCTCCGCAGGGTTCGGAGGCTACACCTTC. This chain links TRBV6-1 with TRBJ1-2; perhaps TRBD1 as D (5 bases). The CDR3 length is 12 residues. Trimming shortened V by 10 bases and J by 8 bases, and 17 bases separated the two germline ends. Germline V gives CDR1 MNHNS, CDR2 SASEGT.

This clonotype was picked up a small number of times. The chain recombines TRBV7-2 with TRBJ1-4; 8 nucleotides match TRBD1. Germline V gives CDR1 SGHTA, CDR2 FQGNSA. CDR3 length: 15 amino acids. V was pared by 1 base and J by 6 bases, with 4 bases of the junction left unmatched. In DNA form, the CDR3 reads TGTGCCAGCAGCTTAGTGGGACAGGTGGATGAAAAACTGTTTTTT. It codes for CASSLVGQVDEKLFF.

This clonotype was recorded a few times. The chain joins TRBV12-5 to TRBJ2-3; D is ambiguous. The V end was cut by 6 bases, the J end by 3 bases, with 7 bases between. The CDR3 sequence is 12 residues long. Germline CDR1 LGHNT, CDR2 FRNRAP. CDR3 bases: TGTGCTAGTGGCCCTCCGACAGATACGCAGTATTTT. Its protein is CASGPPTDTQYF.

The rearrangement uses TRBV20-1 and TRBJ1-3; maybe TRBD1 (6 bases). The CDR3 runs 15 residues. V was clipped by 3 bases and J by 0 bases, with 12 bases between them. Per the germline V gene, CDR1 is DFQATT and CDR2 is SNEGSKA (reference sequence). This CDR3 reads CSASGTLFSGNTIYF. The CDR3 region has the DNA TGCAGTGCTAGCGGGACACTTTTCTCTGGAAACACCATATATTTT.

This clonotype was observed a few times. The CDR3 loop is CASTETRDRGEQYF. CDR3 sequence (DNA): TGTGCCAGCACCGAGACCCGGGACAGGGGTGAGCAGTACTTC. The V and J genes are TRBV28 and TRBJ2-7; 10 bases line up with TRBD1. The length of the CDR3 is 14 residues. In germline, CDR1 is MDHEN, CDR2 SYDVKM. V was clipped by 7 bases and J by 7 bases; unmatched bases: 10.

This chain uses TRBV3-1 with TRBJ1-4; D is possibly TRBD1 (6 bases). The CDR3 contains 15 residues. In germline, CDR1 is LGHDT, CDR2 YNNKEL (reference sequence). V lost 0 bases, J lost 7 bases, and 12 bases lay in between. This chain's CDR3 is CASSQDQGLGEKLFF. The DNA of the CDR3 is TGTGCCAGCAGCCAAGATCAGGGGCTCGGTGAAAAACTGTTTTTT.